A selection of T cell receptor beta chains follows, all from one sample in a study of vaccination effects on CD4 cells after COVID-19. For these TCRs, the target antigens are not known. Clones were read by immunoSEQ multiplex PCR, and TCRdb kept only the in-frame ones, dropping some. The sample has around 63,000 clones, around three quarters seen once. This specimen was CD4+ T cells from PBMCs cultured with HCoV-OC43 spike peptides, taken before COVID-19 vaccination. These receptors all stem from a human donor who received a COVID-19 vaccine. CDR3s include the opening cysteine and the closing phenylalanine or tryptophan. The D gene is left open where the match is weak. Some rows mark clone size as missing; the rest say once, few, many or name a class of expanded clone.

D gene | clone size | J gene | CDR3 length | V gene | CDR3 DNA | CDR3 protein
TRBD1 | NA | TRBJ1-1 | 14 | TRBV18 | TGTGCCAGCTCCGCCGGGACAGAGTACACTGAAGCTTTCTTT | CASSAGTEYTEAFF
NA | NA | TRBJ1-2 | 10 | TRBV2 | TGTGCCAGCACCCTTTATGGCTACACCTTC | CASTLYGYTF
NA | NA | TRBJ2-4 | 15 | TRBV11-2 | TGTGCCAGCACCTCCACGGTTCTAGCCAAAAACATTCAGTACTTC | CASTSTVLAKNIQYF
TRBD2 | NA | TRBJ2-1 | 19 | TRBV15 | TGTGCCACCAGCCAAAACCTCGGACTAGCGGGGGGCCCCTACAATGAGCAGTTCTTC | CATSQNLGLAGGPYNEQFF
TRBD1 | NA | TRBJ2-1 | 15 | TRBV5-1 | TGCGCCAGCAGCTTACACAGGGGGGACTACAATGAGCAGTTCTTC | CASSLHRGDYNEQFF
NA | few | TRBJ2-1 | 15 | TRBV18 | TGTGCCGGAGGCGAGCAGGGCTTCACCTACAATGAGCAGTTCTTC | CAGGEQGFTYNEQFF
TRBD1 | few | TRBJ1-2 | 14 | TRBV5-1 | TGCGCCAGCAGCGGAACAGGGGGCGTCTATGGCTACACCTTC | CASSGTGGVYGYTF
NA | NA | TRBJ1-6 | 15 | TRBV7-2 | TGTGCCAGCAGCTTATTGGGACAATATAATTCACCCCTCCACTTT | CASSLLGQYNSPLHF
TRBD2 | NA | TRBJ2-3 | 21 | TRBV7-3 | TGTGCCAGCAGCTTAACTCCCCACAACTTTCAGCGGGGGGGGCGCACAGATACGCAGTATTTT | CASSLTPHNFQRGGRTDTQYF
NA | NA | TRBJ1-6 | 15 | TRBV9 | TGTGCCAGCAGCGTACTAGCAGGAGATAATTCACCCCTCCACTTT | CASSVLAGDNSPLHF
NA | NA | TRBJ1-5 | 19 | TRBV19 | TGTGCCAGTAGTAACGTGGGAAATTCCGTACTCTATAGCAATCAGCCCCAGCATTTT | CASSNVGNSVLYSNQPQHF
TRBD1 | NA | TRBJ2-1 | 13 | TRBV24-1 | TGTGCCACCAGTGATTCGGACAGGGATGAGCAGTTCTTC | CATSDSDRDEQFF
TRBD1 | once | TRBJ2-5 | 15 | TRBV5-1 | TGCGCCAGCAGCTGGACAGGGTATATAGGAGAGACCCAGTACTTC | CASSWTGYIGETQYF
NA | once | TRBJ1-4 | 14 | TRBV5-1 | TGCGCCAGCAGCTTGGCTACAGGGCTTGAAAAACTGTTTTTT | CASSLATGLEKLFF
NA | NA | TRBJ2-5 | 17 | TRBV7-2 | TGTGCCAGCAGCTTCCAGTCGTCTTCGACAGGACAAGAGACCCAGTACTTC | CASSFQSSSTGQETQYF
NA | few | TRBJ2-2 | 13 | TRBV5-1 | TGCGCCAGCAGCGGGCAGAACACCGGGGAGCTGTTTTTT | CASSGQNTGELFF
NA | NA | TRBJ2-3 | 17 | TRBV7-9 | TGTGCCAGCAGCTCCCGCCCGCAGATAGACTTCACAGATACGCAGTATTTT | CASSSRPQIDFTDTQYF
NA | NA | TRBJ2-3 | 16 | TRBV5-1 | TGCGCCAGCAGCTTCGTCGTGGGGGCGGGCACAGATACGCAGTATTTT | CASSFVVGAGTDTQYF
TRBD1 | NA | TRBJ2-6 | 16 | TRBV5-4 | TGTGCCAGCTGGGACAGGGCCCTATGGGGGGCCAACGTCCTGACTTTC | CASWDRALWGANVLTF
NA | NA | TRBJ1-5 | 15 | TRBV19 | TGTGCCAGTAGTATACTGGGTACGAGCAATCAGCCCCAGCATTTT | CASSILGTSNQPQHF
NA | NA | TRBJ2-5 | 14 | TRBV5-1 | TGCGCCAGCAGCCCTGAGGCAGGGAGAGAGACCCAGTACTTC | CASSPEAGRETQYF
TRBD2 | NA | TRBJ2-2 | 18 | TRBV2 | TGTGCCAGCAGTGAATTGGGCGGGGGGAACTCGAACACCGGGGAGCTGTTTTTT | CASSELGGGNSNTGELFF
TRBD1 | NA | TRBJ1-1 | 16 | TRBV3-1/TRBV3-2 | TGTGCCAGCAGCCAAGATCATTCAGGGGGCCTCAAGGAAGCTTTCTTT | CASSQDHSGGLKEAFF
TRBD2 | NA | TRBJ2-5 | 13 | TRBV18 | TGTGCCAGCTCCAGGACTAGTCAAGAGACCCAGTACTTC | CASSRTSQETQYF
NA | few | TRBJ2-1 | 17 | TRBV5-1 | TGCGCCAGCAGCTTGGCCGTTAGTGGGGGACCCTACAATGAGCAGTTCTTC | CASSLAVSGGPYNEQFF
TRBD1 | NA | TRBJ1-2 | 16 | TRBV7-2 | TGTGCCAGCAGCTTAGCGGGCACAGGGGTTAACTATGGCTACACCTTC | CASSLAGTGVNYGYTF
NA | NA | TRBJ1-3 | 14 | TRBV6-5 | TGTGCCAGCAGGCCTACAGGGTCTGGAAACACCATATATTTT | CASRPTGSGNTIYF
TRBD1 | NA | TRBJ2-1 | 14 | TRBV18 | TGTGCCAGCTCACCCCAGAAGGGGGCAAATGAGCAGTTCTTC | CASSPQKGANEQFF
NA | once | TRBJ2-1 | 12 | TRBV12-3/TRBV12-4 | TGTGCCAGCAGGCCACCTTACAATGAGCAGTTCTTC | CASRPPYNEQFF
NA | NA | TRBJ1-2 | 15 | TRBV5-1 | TGCGCCAGCAGCTCCCGGCAGGGTTCTGGCTATGGCTACACCTTC | CASSSRQGSGYGYTF
NA | NA | TRBJ2-5 | 14 | TRBV7-9 | TGTGCCAGCAATTGGATGCTTCGAGGGGAGACCCAGTACTTC | CASNWMLRGETQYF
NA | NA | TRBJ1-2 | 10 | TRBV20-1 | TGCAGTGCTAGTCTCGGGGAAGGCACCTTC | CSASLGEGTF
NA | few | TRBJ1-1 | 16 | TRBV6-5 | TGTGCCAGCAGTTCCCGTGAGGGTTCGATGAACACTGAAGCTTTCTTT | CASSSREGSMNTEAFF
NA | NA | TRBJ2-3 | 13 | TRBV7-3 | TGTGCCAGCAGCCGCGGACCAGCAGATACGCAGTATTTT | CASSRGPADTQYF
TRBD2 | NA | TRBJ2-1 | 18 | TRBV19 | TGTGCCAGTAGTATCATCTCGTCTAGCGGGGGCACCTACAATGAGCAGTTCTTC | CASSIISSSGGTYNEQFF
TRBD1 | NA | TRBJ2-1 | 16 | TRBV6-1 | TGTGCCAGCAGTGAAGGGGACAGGGGGTCCTACAATGAGCAGTTCTTC | CASSEGDRGSYNEQFF
NA | once | TRBJ2-2 | 15 | TRBV4-1 | TGCGCCAGCAGCCAAGAGCTAGCCAAGGCCGGGGAGCTGTTTTTT | CASSQELAKAGELFF
TRBD1 | NA | TRBJ1-6 | 16 | TRBV19 | TGTGCCAGTAGTTTCGCCAGGGGGCCTTACGGTTCACCCCTCCACTTT | CASSFARGPYGSPLHF
NA | NA | TRBJ2-2 | 15 | TRBV29-1 | TGCAGCGCACAATCGGGACGGGGCTTCGTCGGGGAGCTGTTTTTT | CSAQSGRGFVGELFF
NA | NA | TRBJ2-1 | 15 | TRBV6-5 | TGTGCCAGCAGTTACTCGGGGGGGCGTGACAATGAGCAGTTCTTC | CASSYSGGRDNEQFF
TRBD1 | once | TRBJ1-5 | 17 | TRBV7-8 | TGTGCCAGCAGCTTAGCGAGGGACAGGAAGTTGGATCAGCCCCAGCATTTT | CASSLARDRKLDQPQHF
NA | once | TRBJ1-5 | 15 | TRBV7-2 | TGTGCCAGCAGCTTAAGGGCGGGAAGCAATCAGCCCCAGCATTTT | CASSLRAGSNQPQHF
TRBD1 | NA | TRBJ1-4 | 15 | TRBV5-5 | TGTGCCAGCAGCGCGAACAGGGGGGGAGGTGAAAAACTGTTTTTT | CASSANRGGGEKLFF